The next 9 T cell receptor beta chains were all read from a single sample in a study of control samples from healthy donors and cancer patients. The repertoire was sequenced with immunoSEQ multiplex PCR; TCRdb's copy has only in-frame clones and lacks some. The data contain about 170,000 clones, roughly 88% of them seen just once; the ten biggest clones take up 4.9%. Sample: blood. Source of these receptors: a woman aged 25 to 39 in good health.

The chain recombines TRBV9 with TRBJ2-7; D is uncertain. Trimming removed 4 bases from V and 0 bases from J, with 11 bases in between. The CDR3 contains 14 residues. The germline V gene encodes CDR1 SGDLS and CDR2 YYNGEE. This CDR3 is CASSPDPSSYEQYF. The CDR3 nucleotides are TGTGCCAGCAGCCCCGACCCAAGCTCCTACGAGCAGTACTTC.

CDR3 sequence reads: CSVSAGRGVSNEQFF. The CDR3 coding sequence is TGCAGCGTTTCGGCGGGACGAGGGGTATCGAATGAGCAGTTCTTC. The rearrangement links TRBV29-1 to TRBJ2-1, with a possible D match to TRBD2 (6 bases). With 5 bases removed from V and 7 bases from J, the gap between germline ends came to 21 bases. Germline V gene lookup returns CDR1 SQVTM and CDR2 ANQGSEA. The CDR3 totals 15 residues.

Regarding this clone: The junction does not match germline at one end; this may be a read error. The sample contains more than one DNA sequence encoding this CDR3. The V gene is TRBV29-1, the J gene TRBJ2-7; 7 bases fit TRBD1. The V gene's germline CDR1 is SQVTM and CDR2 ANQGSEA. The CDR3 is 13 amino acids. The CDR3 loop reads CSVGDSTGDEQYF. CDR3 DNA: TGCAGCGTCGGGGACAGTACGGGCGACGAACAGTACTTC.

The J gene is TRBJ2-7, the V gene TRBV11-2; D uncertain. CDR3 length: 14 residues. Germline V CDR1 and CDR2: SGHAT, FQNNGV. V lost 1 base and J lost 3, with 10 bases in between. CDR3 DNA sequence: TGTGCCAGCAGCTTAGGTTCTGGGCTCTACGAGCAGTACTTC. Translating gives CASSLGSGLYEQYF.

V gene TRBV28 combines with J gene TRBJ2-1, with a weak D call TRBD2 (7 bases). The germline gives CDR1 MDHEN, CDR2 SYDVKM. CDR3 size: 16 residues. V was shortened by 9 bases and J by 2 bases, with 20 bases between the two germline ends. This chain's CDR3 is CASIKGGRSAYNEQFF. Here the CDR3 DNA reads TGTGCCAGTATCAAGGGGGGGCGCAGCGCCTACAATGAGCAGTTCTTC.

The chain links TRBV28 to TRBJ2-7; D is uncertain. Trimming left V 3 bases short and J 0 bases short, with 6 bases between. The CDR3 spans 13 residues. From germline, CDR1 is MDHEN and CDR2 SYDVKM. CDR3 DNA sequence: TGTGCCAGCAGTTTCCCTAGCTCCTACGAGCAGTACTTC. Translated: CASSFPSSYEQYF.

The chain combines TRBV6-5 with TRBJ1-2, with D maybe TRBD1 (5 bases). There are 15 residues in the CDR3. CDR1 MNHEY and CDR2 SVGAGI come from the germline V gene. With 2 bases removed from V and 0 bases from J, the gap between germline ends came to 10 bases. The CDR3 bases are TGTGCCAGCAGTTACGCAGGGACCTCTAACTATGGCTACACCTTC. It encodes CASSYAGTSNYGYTF.

This sequence joins TRBV25-1 and TRBJ2-5; D gene uncertain. The germline V gene has CDR1 MGHDK and CDR2 SYGVNS. The CDR3 runs to 13 residues. V shed 3 bases and J shed 5 bases, with 10 bases lying between them. CDR3 residues: CASSDSPRETQYF. The CDR3 DNA is TGTGCCAGCAGTGATTCGCCGAGGGAGACCCAGTACTTC.

The chain links TRBV6-5 to TRBJ2-3; D not certain. This CDR3 is 13 amino acids long. With 2 bases removed from V and 4 bases from J, the gap between germline ends came to 7 bases. The germline V gene encodes CDR1 MNHEY and CDR2 SVGAGI. The CDR3 is CASSYGLPDTQYF. The CDR3 coding sequence is TGTGCCAGCAGTTACGGGCTCCCAGATACGCAGTATTTT.